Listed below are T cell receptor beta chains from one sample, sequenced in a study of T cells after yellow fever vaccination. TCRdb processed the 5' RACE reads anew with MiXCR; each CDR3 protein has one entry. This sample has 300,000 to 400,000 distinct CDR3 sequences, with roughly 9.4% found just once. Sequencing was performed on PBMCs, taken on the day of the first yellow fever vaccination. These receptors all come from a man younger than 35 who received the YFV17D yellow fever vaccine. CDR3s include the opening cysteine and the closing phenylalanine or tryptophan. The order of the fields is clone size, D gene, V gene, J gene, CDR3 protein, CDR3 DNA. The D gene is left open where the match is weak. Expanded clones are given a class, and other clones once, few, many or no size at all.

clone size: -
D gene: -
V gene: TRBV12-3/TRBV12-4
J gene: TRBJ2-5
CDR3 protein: CASSFDRWTPDGETQYF
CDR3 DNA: TGTGCCAGCAGTTTTGACCGTTGGACGCCCGACGGAGAGACCCAGTACTTC

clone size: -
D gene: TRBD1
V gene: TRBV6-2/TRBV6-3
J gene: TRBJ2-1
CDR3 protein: CASKAGTGGHNEQFF
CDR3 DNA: TGTGCCAGCAAAGCCGGGACAGGGGGCCACAATGAGCAGTTCTTC

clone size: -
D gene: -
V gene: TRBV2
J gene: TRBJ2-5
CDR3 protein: CASNDQYF
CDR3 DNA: TGTGCCAGCAATGACCAGTACTTC

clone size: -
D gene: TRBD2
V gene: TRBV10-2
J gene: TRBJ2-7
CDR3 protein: CASNKSGGRYEQYF
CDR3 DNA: TGCGCCAGCAATAAAAGCGGGGGTCGCTACGAGCAGTACTTC

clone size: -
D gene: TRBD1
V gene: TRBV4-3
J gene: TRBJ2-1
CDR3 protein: CASSWGTVDNEQFF
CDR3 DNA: TGCGCCAGCAGCTGGGGGACAGTCGACAATGAGCAGTTCTTC

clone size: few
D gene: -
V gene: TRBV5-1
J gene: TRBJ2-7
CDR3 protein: CASSLVVGSYEQYF
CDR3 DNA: TGCGCCAGCAGCTTGGTTGTGGGCTCCTACGAGCAGTACTTC

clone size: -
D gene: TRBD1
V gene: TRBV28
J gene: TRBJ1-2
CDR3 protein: CASRPPGTAYGYTF
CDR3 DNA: TGTGCCAGCCGCCCCCCGGGGACAGCTTATGGCTACACCTTC

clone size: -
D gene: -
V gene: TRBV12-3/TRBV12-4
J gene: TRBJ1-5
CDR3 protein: CASSQVLGGNQPQHF
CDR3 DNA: TGTGCCAGCAGCCAGGTCCTTGGGGGCAATCAGCCCCAGCATTTT

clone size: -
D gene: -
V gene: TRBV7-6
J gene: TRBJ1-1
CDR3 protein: CAAGGMNTEAFF
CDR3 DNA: TGTGCCGCCGGGGGGATGAACACTGAAGCTTTCTTT

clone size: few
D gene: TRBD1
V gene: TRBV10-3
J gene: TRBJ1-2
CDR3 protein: CAISEATGGLGGYTF
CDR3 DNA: TGTGCCATCAGTGAGGCGACAGGGGGACTCGGTGGCTACACCTTC

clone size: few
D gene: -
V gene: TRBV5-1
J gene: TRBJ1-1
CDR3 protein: CASSSGPENMNTEAFF
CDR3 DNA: TGCGCCAGCAGCTCGGGACCGGAGAACATGAACACTGAAGCTTTCTTT

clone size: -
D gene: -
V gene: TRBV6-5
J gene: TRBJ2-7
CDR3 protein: CASSYSIRGIYEQYF
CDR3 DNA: TGTGCCAGCAGTTACTCGATTCGGGGGATTTACGAGCAGTACTTC